This entry lists 27 T cell receptor beta chains sequenced from one sample in a study of cytomegalovirus exposure and HLA in healthy donors. The PCR used 60 Vbeta and 13 Jbeta primers. Repertoires were generated with immunoSEQ multiplex PCR, while TCRdb's copy carries only in-frame clones and drops some. The sample's table shows 80,000 to 100,000 clones. Input material: PBMCs. The receptors come from a middle-aged man in good health and CMV-seronegative.

The V and J genes are TRBV19 and TRBJ2-1, with a tentative D call TRBD1 (5 bases). The CDR3 has 13 residues. Trimming cost V 7 bases and J 0 bases, with 7 bases left between them. The germline gives CDR1 LNHDA, CDR2 SQIVND (reference sequence). This CDR3 reads CASTRGSYNEQFF. The DNA for the CDR3 is TGTGCCAGTACAAGGGGCTCCTACAATGAGCAGTTCTTC.

This chain joins TRBV7-9 and TRBJ1-5, with 7 bases matching TRBD1. The CDR3 covers 14 residues. With 5 bases clipped from V and 3 bases from J, the junction kept 4 bases outside the gene matches. Germline assignment: CDR1 SEHNR and CDR2 FQNEAQ (reference sequence). The DNA of the CDR3 is TGTGCCAGCAGCCAGACAGGGAACAATCAGCCCCAGCATTTT. Its protein product is CASSQTGNNQPQHF.

This chain uses TRBV7-3 with TRBJ2-7; tentatively, D is TRBD1 (6 bases). Germline CDR1 and CDR2: SGHTA and FQGTGA. Trimming shortened V by 6 bases and J by 3 bases, and 33 bases separated the two germline ends. CDR3 size: 20 residues. The CDR3 is CASSSTGFRGHSFMFYEQYF. The CDR3 DNA reads as TGTGCCAGCAGTTCAACGGGATTCAGGGGACATTCGTTTATGTTCTACGAGCAGTACTTC.

This rearrangement joins TRBV9 to TRBJ1-3; D perhaps matches TRBD1 (5 bases). Germline V lookup: CDR1 SGDLS, CDR2 YYNGEE. The CDR3 consists of 15 residues. V lost 4 bases and J lost 3, with 14 bases in between. The CDR3 DNA is TGTGCCAGCAGCCCGCGTGGGGCAGATGGAAACACCATATATTTT. Amino acids: CASSPRGADGNTIYF.

CDR3 loop: CASSGSGNEQYF. The CDR3 DNA reads TGTGCCAGCTCGGGCTCGGGGAACGAGCAGTACTTC. The chain couples TRBV18 to TRBJ2-5; a possible D gene is TRBD2 (5 bases). TRBJ2-7 explains the end of the DNA better; the J call may be wrong. Germline-derived CDR1 and CDR2 are KGHSH and LQKENI. The CDR3 has 12 amino acids.

V is TRBV19 and J is TRBJ2-2; 12 bases are a match to TRBD2. The length of the CDR3 is 16 residues. J was trimmed by 3 bases and V by 10 bases; bases with no gene match: 9. The germline gives CDR1 LNHDA, CDR2 SQIVND (reference sequence). CDR3 sequence reads: CATRLLAGGYTGELFF. CDR3 DNA: TGTGCCACTCGTCTACTAGCGGGGGGCTACACCGGGGAGCTGTTTTTT.

The gene calls are TRBV6-6 and TRBJ2-7, with a possible D match to TRBD1 (5 bases). Trimming removed 4 bases from V and 6 bases from J, with 7 bases in between. CDR1 and CDR2 (germline): MNHNY, SVGAGI (reference sequence). The CDR3 consists of 11 residues. The CDR3 DNA follows: TGTGCCAGCAGTTCAGGGTTCGAGCAGTACTTC. Amino acid sequence: CASSSGFEQYF.

The gene calls are TRBV10-3 and TRBJ2-7, with a weak D call TRBD1 (6 bases). The CDR3 consists of 13 residues. Germline V gene lookup returns CDR1 ENHRY and CDR2 SYGVKD. The V end was cut by 9 bases, the J end by 1 base, with 13 bases between. This CDR3 reads CAMQGQGSYEQYF. As DNA, the CDR3 is TGTGCCATGCAGGGGCAGGGGTCCTACGAGCAGTACTTC.

The chain is built from TRBV6-5 and TRBJ1-2; D is unclear. CDR3 length: 14 amino acids. CDR1 MNHEY and CDR2 SVGAGI come from the germline V gene. V was clipped by 0 bases and J by 7 bases, with 12 bases between them. The CDR3 sequence: CASSYSNTVGGYTF. For the CDR3, the DNA is TGTGCCAGCAGTTACTCAAATACGGTCGGTGGCTACACCTTC.

The chain uses TRBV28 and TRBJ2-1, with TRBD2 identical over 9 bases. After removal of 6 bases from V and 4 bases from J, the junction contained 7 bases not matched to a gene. Per the germline V gene, CDR1 is MDHEN and CDR2 is SYDVKM. The CDR3 totals 15 residues. This CDR3 is CASSRGGANYNEQFF. The CDR3 DNA reads as TGTGCCAGCAGCCGCGGGGGGGCGAATTACAATGAGCAGTTCTTC.

Worth noting for this clone: This CDR3 is also generated by other DNA sequences in the sample. CDR3 nucleotide sequence: TGTGCCAGCAGTCTGGGACTAGCAGGCACCGGGGAGCTGTTTTTT. Encoded protein: CASSLGLAGTGELFF. J is TRBJ2-2 and V is TRBV27, with TRBD2 matching 9 bases. V was pared by 5 bases and J by 4 bases, with 5 bases of the junction left unmatched. Per the germline V gene, CDR1 is MNHEY and CDR2 is SMNVEV (reference sequence). The CDR3 sequence is 15 residues long.

The genes are TRBV7-7 and TRBJ2-6; perhaps TRBD1 as D (5 bases). CDR1 is SSHAT and CDR2 is FNYEAQ in the germline V gene (reference sequence). This CDR3 has 16 amino acids. CDR3 residues: CALQPYPGSGANVLTF. The CDR3 DNA reads as TGTGCTCTCCAACCCTACCCAGGGTCTGGGGCCAACGTCCTGACTTTC.

The V call is TRBV11-2, the J call TRBJ2-5; D is possibly TRBD1 (6 bases). The CDR3 is 17 amino acids. Trimming took off 3 bases at V and 2 bases at J, with 19 bases between the two ends. From germline, CDR1 is SGHAT and CDR2 FQNNGV. CDR3 sequence (DNA): TGTGCCAGCAGCTTCGAATTCCCCCAAACAGGGCAAGAGACCCAGTACTTC. Its protein product is CASSFEFPQTGQETQYF.

J is TRBJ2-7 and V is TRBV7-9, with 7 bases identical to TRBD1. This CDR3 region has 14 residues. V lost 5 bases and J lost 2; bases outside the gene matches: 6. Germline V CDR1 and CDR2: SEHNR, FQNEAQ (reference sequence). In DNA, the CDR3 is TGTGCCAGCAGCATCGGGACAGTGACCTACGAGCAGTACTTC. Translating it yields CASSIGTVTYEQYF.

The chain combines TRBV11-3 with TRBJ2-7, with 7 bases that match TRBD1. V shed 3 bases, J shed 0 bases, and the junction held 2 bases outside the gene matches. The CDR3 extends over 14 amino acids. Germline-derived CDR1 and CDR2 are SGHNT and YENEEA. CDR3 sequence (DNA): TGTGCCAGCAGCTTCGGGGACAGCTCCTACGAGCAGTACTTC. Residues: CASSFGDSSYEQYF.

This chain joins TRBV10-1 and TRBJ2-3, with a possible D match to TRBD1 (6 bases). The CDR3 extends over 13 amino acids. CDR1 and CDR2 from the germline V gene are WNHNN and SYGVQD (reference sequence). Trimming shortened V by 1 base and J by 10 bases, and 12 bases separated the two germline ends. Written as DNA, the CDR3 is TGCGCCAGCAGTGAGTTATCCCAGGGGTCGCAGTATTTT. It is translated as CASSELSQGSQYF.

J is TRBJ2-5 and V is TRBV4-1, with 8 bases fitting TRBD1. The J call could be wrong; TRBJ2-7 is a better fit for the DNA end. CDR3 length: 17 residues. Germline loops: CDR1 MGHRA, CDR2 YSYEKL. The CDR3 DNA sequence: TGCGCCAGCAGCCAAGCTGGAGTTCGGTCAGGGGGCTCCGAGCAGTACTTC. This sequence encodes CASSQAGVRSGGSEQYF.

The rearrangement uses TRBV27 and TRBJ2-7; 7 nucleotides align to TRBD1. V was pared by 5 bases and J by 3 bases, with 4 bases of the junction left unmatched. The germline gives CDR1 MNHEY, CDR2 SMNVEV (reference sequence). This CDR3 contains 13 residues. CDR3 in DNA: TGTGCCAGCAGTCCGGGACAGAGCTACGAGCAGTACTTC. It translates to CASSPGQSYEQYF.

V usage is TRBV6-1 and J usage is TRBJ1-5; D possibly corresponds to TRBD1 (5 bases). Germline-derived CDR1 and CDR2 are MNHNS and SASEGT. The V end was cut by 1 base, the J end by 0 bases, with 10 bases between. There are 16 residues in the CDR3. The CDR3 here is CASSEGGGNSNQPQHF. The CDR3 nucleotides are TGTGCCAGCAGTGAAGGGGGCGGTAATAGCAATCAGCCCCAGCATTTT.

V is TRBV18 and J is TRBJ1-3; tentatively, D is TRBD1 (6 bases). The V end was cut by 3 bases, the J end by 4 bases, with 10 bases between. CDR1 KGHSH and CDR2 LQKENI come from the germline V gene. The CDR3 is made up of 14 amino acids. Here the CDR3 reads CASSPMGQGNTIYF. Written as DNA, the CDR3 is TGTGCCAGCTCACCCATGGGACAAGGAAACACCATATATTTT. The full variable domain, in which reference TRBV18 and TRBJ1-3 provide the parts outside the CDR3, is NAGVMQNPRHLVRRRGQEARLRCSPMKGHSHVYWYRQLPEEGLKFMVYLQKENIIDESGMPKERFSAEFPKEGPSILRIQQVVRGDSAAYFCASSPMGQGNTIYFGEGSWLTVV.

The CDR3 protein is CASLTSLQETQYF. In DNA, the CDR3 is TGTGCCAGCTTAACTAGCCTCCAAGAGACCCAGTACTTC. The J gene is TRBJ2-5, the V gene TRBV6-6; D may be TRBD2 (6 bases). The V end was cut by 8 bases, the J end by 1 base, with 11 bases between. Germline V gene sequence: CDR1 MNHNY, CDR2 SVGAGI (reference sequence). The CDR3 contains 13 residues.

This chain links TRBV5-1 with TRBJ2-1; 15 positions agree with TRBD2. The CDR3 is made up of 16 amino acids. Losses at the gene ends were 4 bases for V and 4 bases for J; bases not matched to a gene: 3. Germline CDR1 is SGHRS and CDR2 is YFSETQ. DNA of the CDR3: TGCGCCAGCAGCCAAGGGACTAGCGGGGGGTACAATGAGCAGTTCTTC. Translation: CASSQGTSGGYNEQFF.

As concerns this clone: Its ends do not fully match the called genes, so a read error is possible. The CDR3 spells CASSFGPGLAVF. DNA of the CDR3: TGTGCCAGCAGCTTCGGCCCGGGACTAGCGGTTTTT. This chain connects TRBV7-2 to TRBJ2-3, with 11 bases that match TRBD2. The CDR3 length is 12 residues. Per the germline V gene, CDR1 is SGHTA and CDR2 is FQGNSA.

This chain uses TRBV6-5 with TRBJ2-3; 9 bases are shared with TRBD2. The CDR3 consists of 15 residues. CDR1 MNHEY and CDR2 SVGAGI come from the germline V gene. V shed 7 bases and J 0 bases; nucleotides not matched to a gene: 5. DNA for the CDR3: TGTGCCAGCACCTCGACTAGCGGAAGCACAGATACGCAGTATTTT. Its translation: CASTSTSGSTDTQYF.

The chain links TRBV7-3 to TRBJ1-1; D remains ambiguous. The CDR3 consists of 13 residues. V was trimmed by 5 bases and J by 1 base, leaving 8 bases between them. Germline V gene data show CDR1 as SGHTA and CDR2 as FQGTGA. The CDR3 reads CASSLQKNTEAFF. CDR3 DNA sequence: TGTGCCAGCAGCCTACAGAAGAACACTGAAGCTTTCTTT.

This chain joins TRBV28 and TRBJ2-7, with D possibly matching TRBD1 (6 bases). With 6 bases removed from V and 1 base from J, the gap between germline ends came to 16 bases. The length of the CDR3 is 15 residues. From germline, CDR1 is MDHEN and CDR2 SYDVKM. The CDR3 region is CASRGWTAVSYEQYF. The CDR3 DNA reads TGTGCCAGCAGGGGATGGACAGCCGTGTCCTACGAGCAGTACTTC.

The V gene is TRBV7-3, the J gene TRBJ2-1; TRBD2 matches 7 bases. The CDR3 length is 14 residues. Losses at the gene ends were 5 bases for V and 5 bases for J; bases not matched to a gene: 6. Germline CDR1 reads SGHTA; CDR2 reads FQGTGA. The CDR3 region has the DNA TGTGCCAGCAGCCCCGGGGGGAGCGACAATGAGCAGTTCTTC. It codes for CASSPGGSDNEQFF.